This T cell receptor beta chain was identified during a study of OX40 agonist ivuxolimab in advanced cancers. Study at large: Partial responses were achieved by three patients, of whom one had hepatocellular carcinoma and two had cutaneous melanoma.

Notes on the study in general: Some patients without response likewise showed low normalized clonal expansion. Relative to CD4+ cells, CD8+ T cells on average had more expanded clones.

The repertoire was sequenced with immunoSEQ multiplex PCR; TCRdb's copy has only in-frame clones and lacks some. This sample has some 100,000 clones; less than 95% occur once, and the top ten carry 0.31%. This clone was seen once. Its matching antigen is unknown. Blood sampling took place at baseline, cycle 4 day 1, and cycle 7 day 1. The CDR3 totals 14 residues. V gave up 0 bases and J gave up 4 bases, with 9 bases separating them. CDR1 SGHRS and CDR2 YFSETQ come from the germline V gene. The receptor was derived from an adult with an advanced solid tumor such as melanoma, head and neck, liver or kidney cancer. This sequence joins TRBV5-1 and TRBJ2-3, with D unresolved. This sample comprised CD4+ or CD8+ T cells sorted from blood, obtained in a trial of the OX40 agonist ivuxolimab. The CDR3 here is CASSLGRHPDTQYF. In nucleotides, the CDR3 is TGCGCCAGCAGCTTGGGGCGCCACCCAGATACGCAGTATTTT.